This record concerns one T cell receptor (beta chain) sequence. The CDR3 runs 14 residues. In germline, CDR1 is KGHSH, CDR2 LQKENI. Trimming cost V 2 bases and J 6 bases; bases outside gene matches: 6. In the original workflow: Scientists estimated how many nucleated cells there were by amplifying reference gene primers. Profiling relied on immunoSEQ multiplex PCR, and the TCRdb table lists in-frame clones only, not all of them. Clone size and the V and J calls come from that table; the DNA yielded D and trimming. This table holds roughly 200,000 clones, about 88% found once. This entry comes from a study of blood T cell repertoires in COVID-19. As for the study in general: Researchers got acute and convalescent COVID-19 samples from the United States, Italy and Spain. T cells, B-cell-depleted T cells, or PBMCs provided the cDNA or gDNA that served as material.

This clonotype originated in a man aged 65 to 85 with acute or convalescent COVID-19. The chain employs TRBV18 and TRBJ1-2; the match to TRBD1 covers 7 bases. Sequenced material: peripheral blood. As DNA, the CDR3 is TGTGCCAGCTCACCAACCGACAGGGCGGATGGCTACACCTTC. Translated: CASSPTDRADGYTF. Drawing the rest from reference TRBV18 and TRBJ1-2, the complete variable domain is NAGVMQNPRHLVRRRGQEARLRCSPMKGHSHVYWYRQLPEEGLKFMVYLQKENIIDESGMPKERFSAEFPKEGPSILRIQQVVRGDSAAYFCASSPTDRADGYTFGSGTRLTVV.